The 10 T cell receptor beta chains below all came from one sample that was sequenced in a study of naive and memory T cell subsets. The beta constant-region primer was an equimolar mix of two oligonucleotides covering TRBC1 and TRBC2. TCRdb itself ran the UMI-ligation and nested PCR reads through MiXCR, one entry per CDR3 protein. The table shows about 85,000 distinct CDR3 sequences, with under 15% occurring only once. The sequenced sample was central memory CD4+ T cells from blood. All receptors come from a human donor in good health.

This clonotype came up many times. The chain employs TRBV24-1 and TRBJ2-5; weak D call: TRBD2 (5 bases). Deletions cut 9 bases from V and 1 base from J, with 14 bases between. Germline V gene sequence: CDR1 KGHDR, CDR2 SFDVKD. The CDR3 runs to 14 residues. In DNA form, the CDR3 reads TGTGCCACCGGCGTGGGGAGATTCCAAGAGACCCAGTACTTC. Amino acids: CATGVGRFQETQYF.

This clonotype was detected many times. J is TRBJ2-1 and V is TRBV5-6; TRBD2 aligns across 12 bases. This CDR3 spans 18 amino acids. CDR1 and CDR2 (germline): SGHDT, YYEEEE. The ends lost 5 bases at V and 3 bases at J; junction bases unmatched: 12. The CDR3 DNA reads as TGTGCCAGCAGGGCTAGCGGGAGGGCCGGGATCCGCTACAATGAGCAGTTCTTC. It translates to CASRASGRAGIRYNEQFF.

This clonotype was counted between two and nine times. The chain links TRBV2 to TRBJ1-1; TRBD1 is a possible D gene (5 bases). The germline V gene encodes CDR1 SNHLY and CDR2 FYNNEI. Trimming stripped 6 bases from V and 5 bases from J, with 10 bases between. The CDR3 is 12 residues long. The CDR3 reads CASRDMETEAFF. CDR3 nucleotides: TGTGCCAGCAGGGACATGGAGACTGAAGCTTTCTTT. Full variable domain (rest looked up from reference TRBV2 and TRBJ1-1): EPEVTQTPSHQVTQMGQEVILRCVPISNHLYFYWYRQILGQKVEFLVSFYNNEISEKSEIFDDQFSVERPDGSNFTLKIRSTKLEDSAMYFCASRDMETEAFFGQGTRLTVV.

This clonotype was counted a few times. The DNA of the CDR3 is TGTGCCAGCAGTTTTCTTATAGAGGGCGGCGGCTACACCTTC. Protein: CASSFLIEGGGYTF. V is TRBV12-3 or TRBV12-4 and J is TRBJ1-2; unclear D gene. This CDR3 has 14 amino acids. The V end lost 3 bases, the J end lost 8 bases, and 16 bases lay between the germline ends.

A few counts support this clonotype. The V and J genes are TRBV20-1 and TRBJ2-6, with D possibly TRBD1 on 6 matching bases. There are 19 residues in the CDR3. The germline gives CDR1 DFQATT, CDR2 SNEGSKA (reference sequence). V was trimmed by 3 bases and J by 1 base, leaving 22 bases between them. The CDR3 protein is CSASKGPGAELSGANVLTF. The CDR3 DNA is TGCAGTGCTAGTAAGGGGCCAGGGGCAGAACTGTCTGGGGCCAACGTCCTGACTTTC.

This clonotype was found a few times. CDR3 amino acids: CASSPPGRNQPQHF. The CDR3 nucleotides are TGTGCCAGCAGTCCCCCCGGGAGGAATCAGCCCCAGCATTTT. This chain uses TRBV12-3 or TRBV12-4 with TRBJ1-5; D is undetermined. Between the trimmed V and J ends, which lost 5 bases and 4 bases, there was a span of 12 bases. The CDR3 is 14 amino acids.

The rearrangement joins TRBV10-3 to TRBJ2-7, with TRBD2 matching 15 bases. This CDR3 contains 15 residues. CDR1 ENHRY and CDR2 SYGVKD come from the germline V gene. J lost 5 bases, V lost 4 bases, and 3 bases had no gene match. CDR3 bases: TGTGCCATCAGTGGGACTAGCGGGAGGGCAGACGAGCAGTACTTC. It encodes CAISGTSGRADEQYF.

This clonotype was seen ten or more times. CDR3 loop: CASNDSGRKADTQYF. Written as DNA, the CDR3 is TGTGCCAGCAATGATAGCGGGAGAAAGGCGGATACGCAGTATTTT. The V and J genes are TRBV6-6 and TRBJ2-3; 9 bases are shared with TRBD2. This CDR3 is built from 15 residues. V lost 7 bases and J lost 6; bases outside the gene matches: 11. The germline CDR1 and CDR2 sequences are MNHNY and SVGAGI (reference sequence).

This clonotype was counted between two and nine times. The chain recombines TRBV25-1 with TRBJ2-5; 8 bases are a match to TRBD1. The CDR3 runs 16 residues. CDR1 MGHDK and CDR2 SYGVNS come from the germline V gene. V lost 3 bases, J lost 4 bases, and 10 bases stayed unmatched. Written as DNA, the CDR3 is TGTGCCAGCAGTGACCCCGGACAGGGAGTTGCAGAGACCCAGTACTTC. Its translation: CASSDPGQGVAETQYF.

The chain couples TRBV6-2 or TRBV6-3 to TRBJ2-1; tentative D call: TRBD1 (5 bases). The V gene's germline CDR1 is MNHEY and CDR2 SVGEGT. V gave up 4 bases and J gave up 9 bases, with 7 bases separating them. The length of the CDR3 is 11 residues. CDR3 protein: CASSWGGEQFF. The CDR3 bases are TGTGCCAGCAGTTGGGGCGGTGAGCAGTTCTTC.